What follows are 16 T cell receptor beta chains derived from one specimen sequenced in a study of blood T cell repertoires in COVID-19. Sequencing was performed with immunoSEQ multiplex PCR; in TCRdb, only in-frame clones are kept and a portion is missing. Of around 40,000 clones listed, approximately 87% are singletons. Material for sequencing was peripheral blood. The receptors were gathered from a man between 45 and 60 years old with active or convalescent COVID-19.

The chain couples TRBV12-5 to TRBJ2-1; 11 bases agree with TRBD2. Per the germline V gene, CDR1 is LGHNT and CDR2 is FRNRAP. The CDR3 has 15 amino acids. V dropped 4 bases and J dropped 4; count of bases not matched to a gene: 3. The CDR3 is CASGWGTSGYNEQFF. The CDR3 DNA is TGTGCTAGTGGTTGGGGGACTAGCGGTTACAATGAGCAGTTCTTC.

The rearrangement links TRBV28 to TRBJ1-6; 7 bases are a match to TRBD1. Germline V gene data show CDR1 as MDHEN and CDR2 as SYDVKM. The V segment lost 6 bases and the J segment 4 bases; nucleotides outside the gene matches: 12. The CDR3 runs to 17 residues. CDR3 sequence (DNA): TGTGCCAGCAGGGAAGTCAGCGACAGGGCGTATAATTCACCCCTCCACTTT. Protein sequence: CASREVSDRAYNSPLHF.

This chain uses TRBV5-1 with TRBJ2-1, with TRBD1 identical over 9 bases. The CDR3 sequence is 19 residues long. Trimming removed 1 base from V and 4 bases from J; junction bases left unmatched: 15. Looked up from germline, CDR1 is SGHRS and CDR2 is YFSETQ. The DNA for the CDR3 is TGCGCCAGCAGCTTGCCGGGACAGGGATCGAAGGTTCTTTACAATGAGCAGTTCTTC. Translation: CASSLPGQGSKVLYNEQFF. The entire variable domain, with the rest obtained from reference TRBV5-1 and TRBJ2-1, is as follows: KAGVTQTPRYLIKTRGQQVTLSCSPISGHRSVSWYQQTPGQGLQFLFEYFSETQRNKGNFPGRFSGRQFSNSRSEMNVSTLELGDSALYLCASSLPGQGSKVLYNEQFFGPGTRLTVL.

The chain recombines TRBV10-3 with TRBJ2-5; D is uncertain. The V end lost 3 bases, the J end lost 1 base, and 9 bases lay between the germline ends. Germline loops: CDR1 ENHRY, CDR2 SYGVKD. This CDR3 region has 14 residues. CDR3 coding DNA: TGTGCCATCAGTGATTCCCGGTCCCAAGAGACCCAGTACTTC. Translating gives CAISDSRSQETQYF.

The chain carries TRBV6-5 and TRBJ1-2; TRBD1 might be the D (5 bases). The CDR3 runs to 13 residues. The germline CDR1 and CDR2 sequences are MNHEY and SVGAGI. Trimming removed 2 bases from V and 8 bases from J, with 12 bases in between. This CDR3 is CASSYGGAGGYTF. In DNA form, the CDR3 reads TGTGCCAGCAGTTACGGAGGGGCTGGCGGCTACACCTTC.

This clone was seen a few times. The gene calls are TRBV30 and TRBJ2-2, with D hard to call. Germline V gene data show CDR1 as GTSNPN and CDR2 as SVGIG (reference sequence). The CDR3 has 14 residues. The germline V and J ends were trimmed by 0 bases and 4 bases, with 9 bases remaining between them. The DNA for the CDR3 is TGTGCCTGGAGTGTACGTCGGTTCACCGGGGAGCTGTTTTTT. Amino acid sequence: CAWSVRRFTGELFF. Complete variable domain (other parts from reference TRBV30 and TRBJ2-2): SQTIHQWPATLVQPVGSPLSLECTVEGTSNPNLYWYRQAAGRGLQLLFYSVGIGQISSEVPQNLSASRPQDRQFILSSKKLLLSDSGFYLCAWSVRRFTGELFFGEGSRLTVL.

The chain links TRBV5-1 to TRBJ2-1, with D perhaps matching TRBD2 (5 bases). Germline V gene lookup returns CDR1 SGHRS and CDR2 YFSETQ. Trimming shortened V by 3 bases and J by 6 bases, and 13 bases separated the two germline ends. The CDR3 totals 14 residues. CDR3 nucleotide sequence: TGCGCCAGCAGCTACCGGGAACTACTCAATGAGCAGTTCTTC. It encodes CASSYRELLNEQFF.

This clone occurred once. This sequence joins TRBV5-4 and TRBJ1-3, with TRBD1 matching 7 bases. CDR3 size: 13 residues. Germline CDR1 SGHNT, CDR2 YYREEE (reference sequence). V dropped 4 bases and J dropped 4; count of bases not matched to a gene: 2. The CDR3 DNA sequence: TGTGCCAGCAGCCTGGACAGGGGAAACACCATATATTTT. Amino acids: CASSLDRGNTIYF.

The chain uses TRBV5-1 and TRBJ2-5; 11 nucleotides match TRBD1. Trimming removed 3 bases from V and 2 bases from J; junction bases left unmatched: 21. Germline values: CDR1 SGHRS, CDR2 YFSETQ. CDR3 size: 21 residues. The CDR3 loop reads CASSWAGWDPGQGAEQETQYF. In DNA form, the CDR3 reads TGCGCCAGCAGCTGGGCGGGTTGGGACCCCGGACAGGGGGCCGAACAAGAGACCCAGTACTTC.

This chain links TRBV18 with TRBJ1-1; the D gene is possibly TRBD1 (5 bases). V lost 9 bases and J 1 base, leaving 12 bases between the germline ends. The V gene's germline CDR1 is KGHSH and CDR2 LQKENI. The CDR3 extends over 13 amino acids. The CDR3 DNA follows: TGTGCCAGTCACAGAGACAGGAACACTGAAGCTTTCTTT. Translated, it gives CASHRDRNTEAFF.

This clone was counted between two and nine times. V gene TRBV6-1 combines with J gene TRBJ1-5; perhaps TRBD1 as D (5 bases). CDR1 and CDR2 from the germline V gene are MNHNS and SASEGT. Trimming pared 2 bases from V and 7 bases from J, leaving 12 bases between. The CDR3 has 14 amino acids. CDR3 amino acids: CASSELGGPQPQHF. The CDR3 bases are TGTGCCAGCAGTGAATTGGGGGGACCGCAGCCCCAGCATTTT.

The chain is built from TRBV19 and TRBJ1-5; 8 bases are shared with TRBD1. This CDR3 is 13 amino acids long. The germline gives CDR1 LNHDA, CDR2 SQIVND (reference sequence). For the CDR3, the DNA is TGTGCGGGGGCGGACAGGGTAGGCCAGCCCCAGCATTTT. It specifies CAGADRVGQPQHF.

The J gene is TRBJ1-1, the V gene TRBV7-9, with TRBD1 identical over 7 bases. CDR1 is SEHNR and CDR2 is FQNEAQ in the germline V gene (reference sequence). V was clipped by 5 bases and J by 1 base; unmatched bases: 10. The CDR3 consists of 16 residues. CDR3 sequence reads: CASSPRRDRENTEAFF. CDR3 nucleotides: TGTGCCAGCAGCCCAAGACGAGACAGGGAGAACACTGAAGCTTTCTTT. Full variable domain (outside the CDR3, taken from reference TRBV7-9 and TRBJ1-1): DTGVSQNPRHKITKRGQNVTFRCDPISEHNRLYWYRQTLGQGPEFLTYFQNEAQLEKSRLLSDRFSAERPKGSFSTLEIQRTEQGDSAMYLCASSPRRDRENTEAFFGQGTRLTVV.

This clone turned up a few times. This chain links TRBV19 with TRBJ1-3; no clear D gene. The CDR3 extends over 14 amino acids. The V gene lost 6 bases and the J gene lost 3 bases, with 12 bases spanning the gap. Germline V gene data show CDR1 as LNHDA and CDR2 as SQIVND (reference sequence). CDR3 bases: TGTGCCAGTAGGAGGAGTCGGATTGGAAACACCATATATTTT. It yields the protein CASRRSRIGNTIYF. The entire variable domain, with the rest obtained from reference TRBV19 and TRBJ1-3, is as follows: DGGITQSPKYLFRKEGQNVTLSCEQNLNHDAMYWYRQDPGQGLRLIYYSQIVNDFQKGDIAEGYSVSREKKESFPLTVTSAQKNPTAFYLCASRRSRIGNTIYFGEGSWLTVV.

This rearrangement joins TRBV15 to TRBJ1-2; D remains unclear. The V gene lost 5 bases and the J gene lost 2 bases, with 18 bases spanning the gap. Germline CDR1 is LNHNV and CDR2 is YYDKDF (reference sequence). The CDR3 is 16 amino acids. CDR3 sequence reads: CATSHDFSQLNYGYTF. For the CDR3, the DNA is TGTGCCACCAGCCATGATTTTTCACAGCTGAACTATGGCTACACCTTC.

V is TRBV9 and J is TRBJ2-3, with TRBD2 matching 12 bases. The V gene end was trimmed by 2 bases and the J gene end by 3 bases; junction bases not matched to a gene: 7. The germline V gene has CDR1 SGDLS and CDR2 YYNGEE. This CDR3 contains 17 residues. The CDR3 region has the DNA TGTGCCAGCAGCGTCCAGACTAGCGGGAGTGGGACAGATACGCAGTATTTT. Translated, it gives CASSVQTSGSGTDTQYF.